A selection of T cell receptor beta chains follows, all from one sample in a study of CD8+ T cells in alopecia areata. Repertoires were generated with immunoSEQ multiplex PCR, while TCRdb's copy carries only in-frame clones and drops some. The sample lists some 30,000 clones; 60% to 85% were seen once. The sample taken for sequencing was NKG2D-low CD8+ T cells sorted from blood. The source is a human donor with alopecia areata. Each CDR3 is given with its conserved first and last residue. The D gene is left open where the match is weak. Rows give clone size only sometimes, using once, few, many, or a class for an expanded clone.

>medium-sized|.|TRBV6-4|TRBJ2-3
CASSGAHGDDTDTQYF
TGTGCCAGCAGTGGCGCCCACGGGGATGACACAGATACGCAGTATTTT
>once|TRBD1|TRBV6-4|TRBJ1-6
CASSGGQGNSPLHF
TGTGCCAGCAGCGGGGGACAGGGTAATTCACCCCTCCACTTT
>few|.|TRBV7-9|TRBJ2-7
CASSSKGGEQYF
TGTGCCAGCAGCTCAAAGGGGGGCGAGCAGTACTTC
>.|.|TRBV29-1|TRBJ1-2
CSVPDPRGYGYTF
TGCAGCGTTCCGGACCCGAGGGGCTATGGCTACACCTTC
>.|.|TRBV11-2|TRBJ2-3
CASSSPHGVFTDTQYF
TGTGCCAGCAGCTCACCTCATGGGGTGTTCACAGATACGCAGTATTTT
>.|.|TRBV30|TRBJ2-2
CAWNGAGISGELFF
TGTGCCTGGAATGGGGCAGGGATTTCCGGGGAGCTGTTTTTT
>.|.|TRBV29-1|TRBJ1-1
CSGNMNTEAFF
TGCAGCGGAAATATGAACACTGAAGCTTTCTTT
>.|.|TRBV6-5|TRBJ2-1
CASISGDVNEQFF
TGTGCCAGCATCTCAGGGGATGTAAATGAGCAGTTCTTC
>.|.|TRBV28|TRBJ2-3
CASSLFFSATSTDTQYF
TGTGCCAGCAGTTTATTCTTTAGCGCCACTAGCACAGATACGCAGTATTTT
>few|TRBD1|TRBV29-1|TRBJ2-7
CSVEGQATDYEQYF
TGCAGCGTGGAGGGACAGGCGACCGACTACGAGCAGTACTTC
>few|TRBD2|TRBV6-1|TRBJ2-5
CASSTQRGDQETQYF
TGTGCCAGCAGTACCCAGCGGGGGGACCAAGAGACCCAGTACTTC
>few|.|TRBV7-9|TRBJ2-5
CASSFQGGETQYF
TGTGCCAGCAGTTTCCAGGGGGGAGAGACCCAGTACTTC
>.|.|TRBV23-1|TRBJ1-2
CASSQSGWNYGYTF
TGCGCCAGCAGTCAATCGGGCTGGAACTATGGCTACACCTTC
>.|.|TRBV29-1|TRBJ2-7
CSVGAGQRVSYEQYF
TGCAGCGTTGGCGCCGGGCAGAGGGTCTCCTACGAGCAGTACTTC
>.|TRBD1|TRBV27|TRBJ1-1
CASSLSPGQLNTEAFF
TGTGCCAGCAGTCTATCCCCGGGACAGTTGAATACTGAAGCTTTCTTT
>.|.|TRBV5-1|TRBJ1-2
CASSFTGYDGYTF
TGCGCCAGCAGCTTTACAGGGTATGACGGCTACACCTTC
>.|TRBD1|TRBV29-1|TRBJ2-3
CSTDWDRNTDTQYF
TGCAGCACTGATTGGGACAGGAACACAGATACGCAGTATTTT
>.|.|TRBV29-1|TRBJ2-1
CSVDGSGGRNEQFF
TGCAGCGTAGACGGTAGCGGTGGTCGCAATGAGCAGTTCTTC
>.|TRBD1|TRBV7-6|TRBJ2-1
CASSLDGTGYGNEQFF
TGTGCCAGCAGCTTAGATGGGACAGGGTACGGTAATGAGCAGTTCTTC
>.|TRBD1|TRBV25-1|TRBJ1-6
CASRDSYANSPLHF
TGTGCCAGTAGGGACAGCTACGCTAATTCACCCCTCCACTTT
>.|TRBD1|TRBV29-1|TRBJ1-1
CSVPGTGPEAFF
TGCAGCGTACCCGGGACAGGGCCTGAAGCTTTCTTT
>.|.|TRBV7-6|TRBJ2-3
CASSFVGGGLDTQYF
TGTGCCAGCAGCTTCGTAGGGGGTGGACTAGACACGCAGTATTTT
>few|.|TRBV15|TRBJ1-2
CATSREGLYGYTF
TGTGCCACCAGCAGAGAAGGCCTCTATGGCTACACCTTC
>few|.|TRBV6-4|TRBJ2-1
CASSDGPGAGHEQFF
TGTGCCAGCAGTGACGGGCCGGGAGCCGGCCATGAGCAGTTCTTC
>.|.|TRBV6-6|TRBJ2-7
CASSLGGPTEQYF
TGTGCCAGCAGTTTAGGGGGTCCGACCGAGCAGTACTTC
>.|.|TRBV9|TRBJ1-1
CASSAGQIEAFF
TGTGCCAGCAGCGCTGGACAGATTGAAGCTTTCTTT
>.|.|TRBV7-9|TRBJ2-7
CASRRGGSYEQYF
TGTGCCAGCAGAAGGGGCGGCTCCTACGAGCAGTACTTC
>.|TRBD2|TRBV6-1|TRBJ2-3
CASSEASGSADTQYF
TGTGCCAGCAGTGAAGCTAGCGGGAGTGCAGATACGCAGTATTTT
>.|.|TRBV15|TRBJ1-2
CATSRDMVRVDYGYTF
TGTGCCACCAGCAGAGATATGGTCAGGGTCGACTATGGCTACACCTTC
>.|.|TRBV7-8|TRBJ1-5
CASSFVRDGSDSNQPQHF
TGTGCCAGCAGCTTCGTGCGGGACGGTTCGGATAGCAATCAGCCCCAGCATTTT
>.|TRBD1|TRBV29-1|TRBJ2-7
CSAPDRGEQYF
TGCAGCGCCCCGGACAGGGGCGAGCAGTACTTC
>.|TRBD2|TRBV6-4|TRBJ2-1
CASSEGGGGSNEQFF
TGTGCCAGCAGTGAAGGCGGGGGGGGAAGTAATGAGCAGTTCTTC
>.|.|TRBV4-1|TRBJ2-7
CASSQKFSEHYEQYF
TGCGCCAGCAGCCAAAAATTCTCGGAGCATTACGAGCAGTACTTC
>.|.|TRBV2|TRBJ2-5
CASSPIVQETQYF
TGTGCCAGCAGCCCCATAGTTCAAGAGACCCAGTACTTC
>.|TRBD1|TRBV13|TRBJ1-2
CASGTGSRGYTF
TGTGCCAGCGGGACAGGGAGTAGAGGCTACACCTTC
>.|.|TRBV30|TRBJ2-3
CAWSVNRVMTDTQYF
TGTGCCTGGAGTGTAAACCGAGTTATGACAGATACGCAGTATTTT
>.|TRBD2|TRBV7-9|TRBJ2-1
CASRPGLAGGRSYNEQFF
TGTGCCAGCAGACCGGGGCTAGCGGGAGGGAGGTCCTACAATGAGCAGTTCTTC
>.|.|TRBV27|TRBJ2-3
CASSDHIRTWGQYF
TGTGCCAGCAGTGACCATATTAGGACTTGGGGGCAGTATTTT
>.|.|TRBV15|TRBJ1-5
CATSTEAYSNQPQHF
TGTGCCACCAGCACAGAAGCTTATAGCAATCAGCCCCAGCATTTT
>.|.|TRBV29-1|TRBJ2-1
CSVGQGNEQFF
TGCAGCGTGGGGCAGGGCAATGAGCAGTTCTTC
>once|.|TRBV29-1|TRBJ2-3
CSVPGFTDTQYF
TGCAGCGTACCGGGTTTCACAGATACGCAGTATTTT
>.|TRBD1|TRBV6-5|TRBJ2-2
CASSQRTGFGELFF
TGTGCCAGCAGCCAGAGGACAGGGTTCGGGGAGCTGTTTTTT
>.|TRBD1|TRBV29-1|TRBJ2-3
CSVTRTGSFTDTQYF
TGCAGCGTCACAAGGACAGGTAGTTTCACAGATACGCAGTATTTT
>.|TRBD1|TRBV28|TRBJ2-3
CASSLDRGTDTQYF
TGTGCCAGCAGTTTAGACAGGGGGACAGATACGCAGTATTTT
>.|.|TRBV7-9|TRBJ2-1
CASETSSYNEQFF
TGTGCCAGCGAAACTAGCTCCTACAATGAGCAGTTCTTC
>medium-sized|.|TRBV28|TRBJ2-4
CASSLAREDKNIQYF
TGTGCCAGCAGTTTAGCCAGGGAGGACAAAAACATTCAGTACTTC
>.|.|TRBV6-5|TRBJ2-2
CASSYIGQNTGELFF
TGTGCCAGCAGTTACATAGGACAGAACACCGGGGAGCTGTTTTTT